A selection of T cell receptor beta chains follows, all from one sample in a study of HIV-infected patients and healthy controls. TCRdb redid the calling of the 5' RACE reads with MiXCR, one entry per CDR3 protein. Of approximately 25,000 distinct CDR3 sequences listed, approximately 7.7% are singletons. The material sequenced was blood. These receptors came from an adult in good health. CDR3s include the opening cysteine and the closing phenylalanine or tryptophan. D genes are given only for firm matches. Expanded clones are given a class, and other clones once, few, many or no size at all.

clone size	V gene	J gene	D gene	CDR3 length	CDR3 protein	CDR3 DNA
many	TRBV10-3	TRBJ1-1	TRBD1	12	CATSTGDTEAFF	TGTGCCACCTCCACAGGGGATACTGAAGCTTTCTTT
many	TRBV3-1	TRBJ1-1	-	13	CASSPHMNTEAFF	TGTGCCAGCAGCCCCCATATGAACACTGAAGCTTTCTTT
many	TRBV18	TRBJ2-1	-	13	CASSPGRHDEQFF	TGTGCCAGCTCACCAGGGAGGCACGATGAGCAGTTCTTC
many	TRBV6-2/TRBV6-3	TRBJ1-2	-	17	CASSYSRAGPPNYGYTF	TGTGCCAGCAGTTACTCGAGGGCAGGACCACCTAACTATGGCTACACCTTC
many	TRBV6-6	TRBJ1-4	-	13	CASSYVENEKLFF	TGTGCCAGCAGTTACGTGGAGAATGAAAAACTGTTTTTT
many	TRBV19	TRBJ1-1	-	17	CASSALDRFWANTEAFF	TGTGCCAGTAGTGCCCTTGACAGATTTTGGGCGAACACTGAAGCTTTCTTT
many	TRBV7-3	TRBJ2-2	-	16	CASSRGLSAGTGELFF	TGTGCCAGCAGCCGCGGACTATCCGCGGGGACCGGGGAGCTGTTTTTT
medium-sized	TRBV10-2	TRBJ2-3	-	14	CASSDAASTDTQYF	TGCGCCAGCAGTGATGCGGCTAGCACAGATACGCAGTATTTT
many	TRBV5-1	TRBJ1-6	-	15	CASSLSRTVDSPLHF	TGCGCCAGCAGCTTGAGTAGGACAGTAGACTCACCCCTCCACTTT
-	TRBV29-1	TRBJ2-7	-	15	CSVVALSGSSYEQYF	TGCAGCGTTGTTGCCCTATCGGGGAGCTCCTACGAGCAGTACTTC
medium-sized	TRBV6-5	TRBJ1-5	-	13	CASRLDRNQPQHF	TGTGCCAGCAGACTTGACAGAAATCAGCCCCAGCATTTT
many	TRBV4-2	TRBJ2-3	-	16	CASSQDTGAGSDTQYF	TGTGCCAGCAGCCAAGATACGGGGGCAGGCTCAGATACGCAGTATTTT
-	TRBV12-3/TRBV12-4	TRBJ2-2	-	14	CASSLDPGIGELFF	TGTGCCAGCAGTTTAGATCCGGGCATCGGGGAGCTGTTTTTT
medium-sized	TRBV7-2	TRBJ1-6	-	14	CASSQRHGDSPLHF	TGTGCCAGCAGCCAACGTCACGGGGATTCACCCCTCCACTTT
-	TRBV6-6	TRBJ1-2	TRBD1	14	CASTTTGGGYGYTF	TGTGCCAGCACCACGACAGGGGGCGGCTATGGCTACACCTTC
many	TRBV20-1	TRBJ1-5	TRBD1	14	CSASPPTGNQPQHF	TGCAGTGCTAGCCCCCCGACAGGGAATCAGCCCCAGCATTTT
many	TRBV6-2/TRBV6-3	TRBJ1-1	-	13	CASSSWDGGEAFF	TGTGCCAGCTCTAGTTGGGACGGCGGCGAAGCTTTCTTT
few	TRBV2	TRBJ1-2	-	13	CASSEKGGIGYTF	TGTGCCAGCAGTGAAAAGGGGGGGATTGGCTACACCTTC
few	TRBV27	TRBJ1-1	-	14	CASSFSGSYTEAFF	TGTGCCAGCAGTTTCTCAGGCAGCTACACTGAAGCTTTCTTT
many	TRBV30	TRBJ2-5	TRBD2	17	CAWSIRSSGGIMETQYF	TGTGCCTGGAGTATTCGTTCTAGCGGGGGAATAATGGAGACCCAGTACTTC
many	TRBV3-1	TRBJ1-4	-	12	CASSDRDEKLFF	TGTGCCAGCAGCGATCGAGATGAAAAACTGTTTTTT
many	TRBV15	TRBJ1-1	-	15	CATSDFSGVSTEAFF	TGTGCCACCAGCGACTTTTCCGGGGTGAGCACTGAAGCTTTCTTT
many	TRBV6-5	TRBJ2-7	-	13	CASSALSSYEQYF	TGTGCCAGCAGCGCCTTAAGCTCCTACGAGCAGTACTTC
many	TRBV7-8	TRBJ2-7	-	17	CASSPNPAASPAYEQYF	TGTGCCAGCAGCCCGAACCCCGCCGCGTCTCCCGCCTACGAGCAGTACTTC
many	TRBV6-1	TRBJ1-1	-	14	CASSAEERNTEAFF	TGTGCCAGCAGTGCCGAGGAGCGTAACACTGAAGCTTTCTTT
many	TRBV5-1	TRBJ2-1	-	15	CASSLKEVMNYEQFF	TGCGCCAGCAGCCTCAAGGAGGTAATGAACTATGAGCAGTTCTTC
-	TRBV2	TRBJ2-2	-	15	CASRGWDLFSGELFF	TGTGCCAGCAGGGGCTGGGATCTATTTTCCGGGGAGCTGTTTTTT
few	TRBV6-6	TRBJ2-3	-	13	CASTDVTTDTQYF	TGTGCCAGTACTGACGTAACCACAGATACGCAGTATTTT
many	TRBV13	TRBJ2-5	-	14	CASSPRRVFDTQYF	TGTGCCAGCAGCCCCCGGCGGGTTTTTGACACCCAGTACTTC